The T cell receptor (beta chain) under discussion was sequenced for a study of cytomegalovirus exposure and HLA in healthy donors. Study observations and caveats: Looking again later, the authors saw that most CMV-associated TCR beta chains seemed HLA-restricted. High specificity and sensitivity for cytomegalovirus status were reported for the classifier. Association with HLA alleles at 0.05 false discovery rate was found for 15,000 to 20,000 TCR beta sequences in a later analysis.

Per germline, CDR1 SNHLY and CDR2 FYNNEI. This CDR3 comprises 14 residues. With 4 bases clipped from V and 4 bases from J, the junction kept 6 bases outside the gene matches. Regarding this clone: Its antigen is currently unknown.

The PCR had 60 Vbeta and 13 Jbeta primers. Some clones are missing from TCRdb's copy, which holds only in-frame ones; the method was immunoSEQ multiplex PCR. The sample shows about 200,000 clones, 77% of them seen only once. The chain employs TRBV2 and TRBJ1-1, with 7 bases fitting TRBD1. The receptor was isolated from a woman aged 25 to 45 in good health and CMV-seropositive. The specimen was PBMCs. CDR3 region: CASSGKGARTEAFF. In nucleotides, the CDR3 is TGTGCCAGCAGTGGGAAGGGGGCGCGCACTGAAGCTTTCTTT.